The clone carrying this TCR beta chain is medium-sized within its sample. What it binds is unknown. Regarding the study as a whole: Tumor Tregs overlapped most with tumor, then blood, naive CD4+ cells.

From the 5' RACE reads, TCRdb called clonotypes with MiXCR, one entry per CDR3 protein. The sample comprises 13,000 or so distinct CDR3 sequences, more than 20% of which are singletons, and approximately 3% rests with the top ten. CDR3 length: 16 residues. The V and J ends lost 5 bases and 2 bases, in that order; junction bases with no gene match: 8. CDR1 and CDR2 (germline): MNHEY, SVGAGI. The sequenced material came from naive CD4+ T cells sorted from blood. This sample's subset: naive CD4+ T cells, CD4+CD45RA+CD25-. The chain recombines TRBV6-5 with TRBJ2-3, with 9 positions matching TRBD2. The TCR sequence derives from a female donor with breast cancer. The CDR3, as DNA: TGTGCCAGCAGTCCAACTAGCGGGCTATCCACAGATACGCAGTATTTT. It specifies CASSPTSGLSTDTQYF.